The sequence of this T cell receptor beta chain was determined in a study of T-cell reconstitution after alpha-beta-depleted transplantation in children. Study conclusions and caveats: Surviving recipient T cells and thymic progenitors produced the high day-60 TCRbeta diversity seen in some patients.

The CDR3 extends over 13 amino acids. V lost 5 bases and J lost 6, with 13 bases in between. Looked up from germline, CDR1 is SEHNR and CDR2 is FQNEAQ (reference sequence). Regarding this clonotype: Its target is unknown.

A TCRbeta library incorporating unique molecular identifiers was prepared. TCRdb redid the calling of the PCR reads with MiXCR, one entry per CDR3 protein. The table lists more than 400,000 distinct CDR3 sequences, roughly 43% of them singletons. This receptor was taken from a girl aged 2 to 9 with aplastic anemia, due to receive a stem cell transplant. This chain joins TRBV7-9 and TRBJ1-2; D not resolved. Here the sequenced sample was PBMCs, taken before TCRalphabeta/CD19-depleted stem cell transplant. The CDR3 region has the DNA TGTGCCAGCAGCCCGACGGGGTTGAATGGCTACACCTTC. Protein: CASSPTGLNGYTF.